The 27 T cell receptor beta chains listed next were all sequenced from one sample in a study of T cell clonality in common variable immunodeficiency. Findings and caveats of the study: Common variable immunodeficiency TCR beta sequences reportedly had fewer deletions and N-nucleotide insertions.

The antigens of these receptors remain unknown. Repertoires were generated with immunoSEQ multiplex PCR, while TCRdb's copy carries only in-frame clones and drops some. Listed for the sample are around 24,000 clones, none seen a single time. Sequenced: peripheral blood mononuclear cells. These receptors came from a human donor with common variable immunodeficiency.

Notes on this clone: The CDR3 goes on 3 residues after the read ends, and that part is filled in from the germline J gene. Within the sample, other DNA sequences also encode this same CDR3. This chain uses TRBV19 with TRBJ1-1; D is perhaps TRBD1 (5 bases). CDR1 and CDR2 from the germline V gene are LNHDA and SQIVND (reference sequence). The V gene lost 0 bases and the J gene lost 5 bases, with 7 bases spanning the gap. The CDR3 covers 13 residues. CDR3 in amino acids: CASSIERGTEAFF. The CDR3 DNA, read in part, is TGTGCCAGTAGTATAGAGCGGGGGACTGAA.

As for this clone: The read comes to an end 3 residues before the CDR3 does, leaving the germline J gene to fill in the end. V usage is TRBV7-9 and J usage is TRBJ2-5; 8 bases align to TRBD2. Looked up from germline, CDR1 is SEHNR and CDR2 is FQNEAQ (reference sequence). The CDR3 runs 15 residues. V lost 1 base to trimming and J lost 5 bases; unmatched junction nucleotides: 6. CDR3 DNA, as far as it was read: TGTGCCAGCAGCTTAGGGAGCGGGAGAGGCGAGACC. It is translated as CASSLGSGRGET. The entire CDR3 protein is CASSLGSGRGETQYF.

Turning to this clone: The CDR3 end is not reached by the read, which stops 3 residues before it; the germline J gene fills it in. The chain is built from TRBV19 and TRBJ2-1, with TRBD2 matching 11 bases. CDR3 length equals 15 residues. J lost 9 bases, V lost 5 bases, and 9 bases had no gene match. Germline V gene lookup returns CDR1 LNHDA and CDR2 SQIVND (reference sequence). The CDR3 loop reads CASSPQLAGGGEQFF. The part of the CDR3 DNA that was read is TGTGCCAGTAGTCCTCAGCTAGCGGGAGGTGGTGAG.

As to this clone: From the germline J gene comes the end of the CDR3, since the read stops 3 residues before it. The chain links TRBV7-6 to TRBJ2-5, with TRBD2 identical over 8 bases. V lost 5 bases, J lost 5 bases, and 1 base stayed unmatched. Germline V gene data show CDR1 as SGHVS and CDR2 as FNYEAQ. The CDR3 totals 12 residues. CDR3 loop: CASSTGGETQYF. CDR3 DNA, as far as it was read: TGTGCCAGCAGCACGGGGGGGGAGACC.

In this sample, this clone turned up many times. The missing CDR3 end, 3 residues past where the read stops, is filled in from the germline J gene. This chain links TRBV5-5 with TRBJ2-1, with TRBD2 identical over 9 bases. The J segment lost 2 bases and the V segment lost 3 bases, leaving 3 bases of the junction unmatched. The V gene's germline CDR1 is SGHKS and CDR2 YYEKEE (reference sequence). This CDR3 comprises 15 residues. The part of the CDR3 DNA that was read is TGTGCCAGCAGCTCACTAGCGGGCGCCTACAATGAG. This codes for CASSSLAGAYNE. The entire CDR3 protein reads CASSSLAGAYNEQFF.

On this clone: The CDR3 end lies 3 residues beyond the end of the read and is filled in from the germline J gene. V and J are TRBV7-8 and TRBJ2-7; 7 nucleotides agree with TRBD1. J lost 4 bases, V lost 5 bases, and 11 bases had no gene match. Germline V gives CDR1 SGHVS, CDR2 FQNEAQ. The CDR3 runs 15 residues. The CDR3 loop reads CASSVSPTGLYEQYF. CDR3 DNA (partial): TGTGCCAGCAGCGTGAGCCCGACAGGGTTGTACGAG.

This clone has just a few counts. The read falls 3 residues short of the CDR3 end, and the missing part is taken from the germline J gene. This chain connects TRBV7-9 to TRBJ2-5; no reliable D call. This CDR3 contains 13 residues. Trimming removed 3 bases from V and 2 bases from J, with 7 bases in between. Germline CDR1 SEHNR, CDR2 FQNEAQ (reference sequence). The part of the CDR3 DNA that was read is TGTGCCAGCAGCTTGTATCTGCAAGAGACC. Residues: CASSLYLQET. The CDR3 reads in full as CASSLYLQETQYF.

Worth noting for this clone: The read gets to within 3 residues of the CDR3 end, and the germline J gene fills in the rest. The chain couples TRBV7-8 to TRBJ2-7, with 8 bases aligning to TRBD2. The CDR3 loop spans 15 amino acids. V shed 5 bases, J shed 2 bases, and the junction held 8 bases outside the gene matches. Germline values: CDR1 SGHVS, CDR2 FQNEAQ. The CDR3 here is CASSPGTSFTYEQYF. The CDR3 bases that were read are TGTGCCAGCAGCCCGGGGACTAGTTTCACCTACGAG.

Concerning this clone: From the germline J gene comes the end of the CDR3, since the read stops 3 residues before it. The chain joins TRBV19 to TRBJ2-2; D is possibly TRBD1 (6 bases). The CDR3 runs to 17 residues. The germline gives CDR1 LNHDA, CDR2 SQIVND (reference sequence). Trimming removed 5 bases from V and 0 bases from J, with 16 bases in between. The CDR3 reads CASSSPGTLTNTGELFF. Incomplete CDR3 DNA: TGTGCCAGTAGTTCCCCCGGGACACTAACGAACACCGGGGAG.

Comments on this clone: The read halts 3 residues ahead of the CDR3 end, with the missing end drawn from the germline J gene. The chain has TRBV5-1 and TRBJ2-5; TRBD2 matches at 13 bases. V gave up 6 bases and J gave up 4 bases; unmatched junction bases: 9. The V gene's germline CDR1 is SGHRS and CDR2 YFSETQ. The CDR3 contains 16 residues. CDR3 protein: CASTVRTSGRAETQYF. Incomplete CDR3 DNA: TGCGCCAGCACCGTGAGGACTAGCGGGAGAGCAGAGACC.

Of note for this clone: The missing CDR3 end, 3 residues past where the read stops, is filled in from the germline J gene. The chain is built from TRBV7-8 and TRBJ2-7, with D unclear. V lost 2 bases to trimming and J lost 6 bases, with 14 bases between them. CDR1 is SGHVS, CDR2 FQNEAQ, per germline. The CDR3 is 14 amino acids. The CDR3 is CASSLKGPPLEQYF. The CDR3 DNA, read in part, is TGTGCCAGCAGCTTAAAAGGGCCTCCTCTCGAG.

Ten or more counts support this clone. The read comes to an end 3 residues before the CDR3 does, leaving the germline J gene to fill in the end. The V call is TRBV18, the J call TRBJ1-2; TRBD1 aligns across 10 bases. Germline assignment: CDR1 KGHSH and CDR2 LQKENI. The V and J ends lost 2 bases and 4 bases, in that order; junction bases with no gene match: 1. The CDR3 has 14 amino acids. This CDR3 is CASSPGTGAYGYTF. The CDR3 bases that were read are TGTGCCAGCTCACCAGGGACAGGGGCCTATGGC.

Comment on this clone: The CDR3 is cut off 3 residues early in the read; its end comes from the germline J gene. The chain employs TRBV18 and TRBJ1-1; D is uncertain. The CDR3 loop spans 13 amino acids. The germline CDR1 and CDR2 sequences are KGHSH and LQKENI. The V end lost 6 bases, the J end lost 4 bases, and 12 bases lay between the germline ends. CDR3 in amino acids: CASSHPAGTEAFF. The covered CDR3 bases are TGTGCCAGCTCTCACCCGGCGGGCACTGAA.

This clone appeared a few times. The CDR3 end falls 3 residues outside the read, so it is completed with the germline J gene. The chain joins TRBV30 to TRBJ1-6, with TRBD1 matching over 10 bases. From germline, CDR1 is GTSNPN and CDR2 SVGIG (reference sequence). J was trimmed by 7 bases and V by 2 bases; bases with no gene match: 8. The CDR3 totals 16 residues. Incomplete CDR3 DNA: TGTGCCTGGAGTAAGGCCGGACAGGGGGACAATTCACCC. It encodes CAWSKAGQGDNSP. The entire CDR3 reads CAWSKAGQGDNSPLHF.

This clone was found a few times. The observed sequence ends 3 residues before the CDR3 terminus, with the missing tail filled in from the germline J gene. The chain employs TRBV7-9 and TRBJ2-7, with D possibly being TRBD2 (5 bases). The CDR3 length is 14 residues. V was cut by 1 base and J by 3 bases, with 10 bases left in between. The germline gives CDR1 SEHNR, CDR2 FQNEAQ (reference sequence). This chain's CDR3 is CASSLGAGLYEQYF. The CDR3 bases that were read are TGTGCCAGCAGCTTAGGGGCGGGTCTCTACGAG.

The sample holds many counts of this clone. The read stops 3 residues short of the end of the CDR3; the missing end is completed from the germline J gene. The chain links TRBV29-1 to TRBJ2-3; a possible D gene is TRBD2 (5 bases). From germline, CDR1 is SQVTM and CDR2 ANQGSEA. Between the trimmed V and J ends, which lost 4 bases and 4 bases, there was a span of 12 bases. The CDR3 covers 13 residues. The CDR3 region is CSVGWAGADTQYF. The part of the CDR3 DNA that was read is TGCAGCGTTGGATGGGCCGGGGCAGATACG.

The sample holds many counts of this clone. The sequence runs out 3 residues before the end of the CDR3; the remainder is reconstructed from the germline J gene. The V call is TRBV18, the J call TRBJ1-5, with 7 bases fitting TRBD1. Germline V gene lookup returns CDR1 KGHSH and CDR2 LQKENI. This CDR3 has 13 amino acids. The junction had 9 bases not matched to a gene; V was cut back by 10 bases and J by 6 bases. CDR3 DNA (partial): TGTGCCACCTCCAGGGGGGATGGTCAGCCC. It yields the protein CATSRGDGQP. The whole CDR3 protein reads CATSRGDGQPQHF.

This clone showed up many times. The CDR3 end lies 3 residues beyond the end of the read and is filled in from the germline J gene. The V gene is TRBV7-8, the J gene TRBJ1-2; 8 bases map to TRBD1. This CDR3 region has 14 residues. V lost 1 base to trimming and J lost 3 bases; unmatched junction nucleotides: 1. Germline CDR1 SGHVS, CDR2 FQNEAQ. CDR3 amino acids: CASSLGTGHYGYTF. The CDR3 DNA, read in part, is TGTGCCAGCAGCTTAGGGACAGGGCACTATGGC. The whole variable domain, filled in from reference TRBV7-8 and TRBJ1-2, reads GAGVSQSPRYKVAKRGQDVALRCDPISGHVSLFWYQQALGQGPEFLTYFQNEAQLDKSGLPSDRFFAERPEGSVSTLKIQRTQQEDSAVYLCASSLGTGHYGYTFGSGTRLTVV.

This CDR3 is CSASRTGLQETQYF. The sequenced CDR3 bases are TGCAGTGCTAGCCGGACTGGACTTCAAGAGACC. The chain is built from TRBV20-1 and TRBJ2-5; tentative D call: TRBD2 (5 bases). The observed sequence ends 3 residues before the CDR3 terminus, with the missing tail filled in from the germline J gene. CDR3 length equals 14 residues. Trimming stripped 3 bases from V and 2 bases from J, with 13 bases between. Germline values: CDR1 DFQATT, CDR2 SNEGSKA (reference sequence).

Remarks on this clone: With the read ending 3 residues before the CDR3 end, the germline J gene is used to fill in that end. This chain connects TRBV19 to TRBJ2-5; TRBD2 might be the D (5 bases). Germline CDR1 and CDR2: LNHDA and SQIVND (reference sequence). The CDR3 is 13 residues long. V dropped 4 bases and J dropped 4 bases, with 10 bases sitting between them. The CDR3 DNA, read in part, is TGTGCCAGTAGTAAGCCGGCGGGAGAGACC. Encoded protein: CASSKPAGET. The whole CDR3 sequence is CASSKPAGETQYF.

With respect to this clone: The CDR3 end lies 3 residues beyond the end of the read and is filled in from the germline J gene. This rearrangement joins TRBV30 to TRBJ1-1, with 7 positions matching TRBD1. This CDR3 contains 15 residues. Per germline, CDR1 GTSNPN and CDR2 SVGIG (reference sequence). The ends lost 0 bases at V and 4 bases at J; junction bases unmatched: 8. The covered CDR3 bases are TGTGCCTGGAGTGTACTAGGGGGCGTCTCCACTGAA. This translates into CAWSVLGGVSTE. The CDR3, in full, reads CAWSVLGGVSTEAFF.

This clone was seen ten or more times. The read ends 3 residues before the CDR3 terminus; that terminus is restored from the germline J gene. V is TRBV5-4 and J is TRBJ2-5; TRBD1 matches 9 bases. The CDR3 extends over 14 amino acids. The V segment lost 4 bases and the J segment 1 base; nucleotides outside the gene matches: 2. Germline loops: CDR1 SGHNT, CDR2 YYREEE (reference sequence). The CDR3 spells CASSLQGAQETQYF. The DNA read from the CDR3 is TGTGCCAGCAGCCTACAGGGGGCCCAAGAGACC. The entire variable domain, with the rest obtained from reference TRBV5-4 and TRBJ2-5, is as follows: ETGVTQSPTHLIKTRGQQVTLRCSSQSGHNTVSWYQQALGQGPQFIFQYYREEENGRGNFPPRFSGLQFPNYSSELNVNALELDDSALYLCASSLQGAQETQYFGPGTRLLVL.

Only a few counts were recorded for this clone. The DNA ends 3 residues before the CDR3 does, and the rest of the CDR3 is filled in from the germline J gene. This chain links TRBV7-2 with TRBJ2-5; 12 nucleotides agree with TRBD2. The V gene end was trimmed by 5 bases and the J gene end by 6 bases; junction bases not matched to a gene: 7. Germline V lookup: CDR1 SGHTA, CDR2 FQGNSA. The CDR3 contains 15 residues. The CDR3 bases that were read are TGTGCCAGCAGCAAGGGACTAGCGGGCCGAAAGACC. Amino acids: CASSKGLAGRKT. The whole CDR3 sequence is CASSKGLAGRKTQYF.

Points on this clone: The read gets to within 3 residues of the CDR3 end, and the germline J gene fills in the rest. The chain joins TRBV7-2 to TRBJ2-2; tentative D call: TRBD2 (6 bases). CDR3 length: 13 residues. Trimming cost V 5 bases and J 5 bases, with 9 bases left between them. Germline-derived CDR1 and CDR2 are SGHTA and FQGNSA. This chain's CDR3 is CASSRDFTGELFF. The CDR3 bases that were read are TGTGCCAGCAGCCGGGACTTTACCGGGGAG.

The CDR3 spells CASSLIADSRYNEQFF. CDR3 DNA (partial): TGTGCCAGCAGCTTAATTGCGGACTCCAGGTACAATGAG. The V and J genes are TRBV7-3 and TRBJ2-1; a possible D gene is TRBD2 (5 bases). The read ends 3 residues shy of where the CDR3 ends; the end is completed using the germline J gene. Trimming pared 1 base from V and 4 bases from J, leaving 14 bases between. This CDR3 contains 16 residues. Looked up from germline, CDR1 is SGHTA and CDR2 is FQGTGA. The whole variable domain, remainder taken from reference TRBV7-3 and TRBJ2-1, is GAGVSQTPSNKVTEKGKYVELRCDPISGHTALYWYRQSLGQGPEFLIYFQGTGAADDSGLPNDRFFAVRPEGSVSTLKIQRTERGDSAVYLCASSLIADSRYNEQFFGPGTRLTVL.

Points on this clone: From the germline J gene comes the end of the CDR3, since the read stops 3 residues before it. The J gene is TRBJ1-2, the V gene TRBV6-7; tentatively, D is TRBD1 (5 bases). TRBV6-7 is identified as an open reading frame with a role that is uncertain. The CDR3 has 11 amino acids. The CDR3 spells CARRRGRGYTF. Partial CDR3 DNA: TGTGCCAGGAGGAGGGGTAGGGGC.

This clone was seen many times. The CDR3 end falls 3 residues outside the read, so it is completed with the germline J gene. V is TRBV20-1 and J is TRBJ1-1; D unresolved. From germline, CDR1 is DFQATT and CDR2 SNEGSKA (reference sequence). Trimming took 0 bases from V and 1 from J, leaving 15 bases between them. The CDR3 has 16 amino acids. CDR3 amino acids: CSARDLGGAGNTEAFF. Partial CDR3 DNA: TGCAGTGCTAGAGATCTAGGTGGCGCCGGGAACACTGAA.